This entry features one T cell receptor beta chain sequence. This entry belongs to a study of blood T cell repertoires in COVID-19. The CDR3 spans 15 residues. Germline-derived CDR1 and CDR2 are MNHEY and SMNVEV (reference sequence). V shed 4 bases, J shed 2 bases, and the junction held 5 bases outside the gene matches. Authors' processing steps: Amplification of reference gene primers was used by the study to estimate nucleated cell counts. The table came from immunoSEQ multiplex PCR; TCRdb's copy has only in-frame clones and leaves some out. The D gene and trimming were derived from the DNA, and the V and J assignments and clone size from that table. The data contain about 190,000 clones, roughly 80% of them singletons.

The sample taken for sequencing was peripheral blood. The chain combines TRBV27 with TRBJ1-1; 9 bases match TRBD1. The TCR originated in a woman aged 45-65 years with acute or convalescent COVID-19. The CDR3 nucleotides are TGTGCCAGCAGTTCCAACAGGGGGCTCAACACTGAAGCTTTCTTT. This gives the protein CASSSNRGLNTEAFF.